This T cell receptor (beta chain) was observed in a study of blood T cell repertoires in COVID-19. Study as a whole: The United States, Italy and Spain were the sources of the acute and convalescent COVID-19 samples.

Method: immunoSEQ multiplex PCR; TCRdb's copy keeps in-frame clones and lacks some. The profile shows about 59,000 clones, about nine tenths of them singletons. This clone was observed a handful of times. The sequenced sample consisted of peripheral blood. The TCR comes from a man older than 75 with acute or convalescent COVID-19.

The CDR3 nucleotides read TGTGCCAGCAGTGACGCCGGGACTGCTAATGAAAAACTGTTTTTT. This sequence encodes CASSDAGTANEKLFF. This chain joins TRBV6-2 or TRBV6-3 and TRBJ1-4, with D possibly TRBD1 on 5 matching bases. The V gene's germline CDR1 is MNHEY and CDR2 SVGEGT. V lost 5 bases to trimming and J lost 3 bases, with 13 bases between them. The CDR3 runs 15 residues.